This T cell receptor beta chain is drawn from a study of blood T cell repertoires in COVID-19. Whole-study context: From the United States, Italy and Spain came samples of acute and convalescent COVID-19. PBMCs, B-cell-depleted T cells, or T cells were the source of the cDNA or gDNA that made up the material.

Per the germline V gene, CDR1 is MNHEY and CDR2 is SMNVEV (reference sequence). V lost 5 bases, J lost 4 bases, and 16 bases stayed unmatched. The CDR3 loop spans 18 amino acids. Sequenced by immunoSEQ multiplex PCR; TCRdb stores in-frame clones only, minus some. In the table there are more than 15,000 clones, roughly 91% of which are singletons. The chain recombines TRBV27 with TRBJ2-3; TRBD2 matches 9 bases. The sample consisted of peripheral blood. The source is a human donor in a cohort sampled during active COVID-19. The CDR3 bases are TGTGCCAGCAGTCTCAAAGGATATAGCGGGAGTGGGGCAGATACGCAGTATTTT. Protein: CASSLKGYSGSGADTQYF.